One and the same sample provided the 5 T cell receptor beta chains below, sequenced in a study of regulatory T cells in long-lasting Graves disease. Time point reported: newly diagnosed GD, antithyroid drugs for less than 3 months. RNA isolated from PBMCs was used to make the TCR library. iRepertoire HTBI primers and Arm-PCR of CDR3 regions built TCR beta libraries. TCRdb processed the multiplex PCR reads anew with MiXCR; each CDR3 protein has one entry. The top ten hold about 23% of the sample, which has about 420,000 distinct CDR3 sequences, 16% seen once. These data are also associated with another study on T cells in Graves' hyperthyroidism and ophthalmopathy.

The sequenced sample was peripheral blood mononuclear cells (PBMCs), obtained at new diagnosis, from a patient treated with antithyroid drugs. Receptors were obtained from a woman aged 18 to 35 with Graves disease.

This chain links TRBV27 with TRBJ2-5; D might be TRBD2 (5 bases). The V gene lost 1 base and the J gene lost 4 bases, with 13 bases spanning the gap. The CDR3 extends over 15 amino acids. Germline V CDR1 and CDR2: MNHEY, SMNVEV (reference sequence). CDR3 loop: CASSLLEELGETQYF. CDR3 DNA: TGTGCCAGCAGTTTATTGGAGGAGTTGGGAGAGACCCAGTACTTC.

The chain carries TRBV6-5 and TRBJ2-5; maybe TRBD1 (6 bases). Trimming took off 4 bases at V and 5 bases at J, with 14 bases between the two ends. Germline V gene lookup returns CDR1 MNHEY and CDR2 SVGAGI. The CDR3 sequence is 14 residues long. CDR3 DNA sequence: TGTGCCAGCAGTTTTTCAGGGGCGCGGGAGACCCAGTACTTC. Amino acid sequence: CASSFSGARETQYF.

This chain uses TRBV27 with TRBJ1-2; TRBD1 agrees at 7 bases. This CDR3 comprises 15 residues. Germline lookup yields CDR1 MNHEY and CDR2 SMNVEV (reference sequence). J lost 3 bases, V lost 6 bases, and 10 bases had no gene match. The CDR3, as DNA: TGTGCCAGCAGAAGGGACAGCCAGGGGTACTATGGCTACACCTTC. This translates into CASRRDSQGYYGYTF.

This clonotype was found a few times. V gene TRBV9 combines with J gene TRBJ2-3, with D hard to call. V shed 3 bases and J shed 5 bases, with 10 bases lying between them. Germline CDR1 reads SGDLS; CDR2 reads YYNGEE. This CDR3 has 13 amino acids. CDR3 loop: CASSAPEKDTQYF. The CDR3 nucleotides are TGTGCCAGCAGCGCACCCGAGAAAGATACGCAGTATTTT.

In regard to this clonotype: Being one base from a much bigger clone, this may be a read error. J is TRBJ1-1 and V is TRBV5-1; no clear D gene. The CDR3 has 14 residues. V was cut by 0 bases and J by 4 bases, with 10 bases left in between. In germline, CDR1 is SGHRS, CDR2 YFSETQ. The CDR3 region has the DNA TGCGCCAGCAGCTTGGATACAGTGAGCACTGAAGCTTTCTTT. It yields the protein CASSLDTVSTEAFF.